This T cell receptor beta chain came from a study of blood T cell repertoires in COVID-19. About the study: The United States, Italy and Spain supplied acute and convalescent COVID-19 samples. In each case, the material was cDNA or gDNA derived from T cells, B-cell-depleted T cells, or PBMCs.

The J segment lost 0 bases and the V segment lost 7 bases, leaving 3 bases of the junction unmatched. Germline V gives CDR1 SGHAT, CDR2 FQNNGV. The CDR3 consists of 15 residues. Using immunoSEQ multiplex PCR, the repertoire was profiled, and TCRdb retains in-frame clones only, with some absent. The sample contains 250,000 to 350,000 clones, just under 85% of which appear only once. Sequenced input: peripheral blood. The source of this sequence is a woman between 50 and 59 years old with active or convalescent COVID-19. The chain couples TRBV11-2 to TRBJ2-1; 10 bases fit TRBD2. CDR3 sequence reads: CASNPSGSSYNEQFF. CDR3 sequence (DNA): TGTGCCAGCAACCCTAGCGGGAGCTCCTACAATGAGCAGTTCTTC.